The 13 T cell receptor beta chains presented below share a single source sample, sequenced in a study of cytomegalovirus exposure and HLA in healthy donors (dated by TCRdb to about 2017). The library was generated by the immunoSEQ multiplex PCR assay. A mixture of 60 forward primers for TCR Vbeta segments and 13 reverse primers for TCR Jbeta segments was used in the multiplex PCR. This immuneACCESS table, as held by TCRdb, lists in-frame sequences with V and J called but not all clones. Of the missing ones, under half trace to an unresolved V gene in checked studies; the others have no known cause. The sample records roughly 98,000 clones, 65% to 75% of which are singletons. In total, the top ten clones hold approximately 3.2% of the sample. Sequencing was carried out using PBMCs. Receptors were obtained from a female donor in good health and CMV-seropositive.

The chain employs TRBV10-3 and TRBJ2-5, with 10 bases matching TRBD1. CDR1 ENHRY and CDR2 SYGVKD come from the germline V gene. The V segment lost 0 bases and the J segment 2 bases; nucleotides outside the gene matches: 3. The CDR3 contains 16 residues. For the CDR3, the DNA is TGTGCCATCAGTGAGTCGGGGACAGGGGCACAAGAGACCCAGTACTTC. As protein: CAISESGTGAQETQYF.

This clone turned up a few times. This rearrangement joins TRBV5-4 to TRBJ2-1; D ambiguous. The CDR3 consists of 17 residues. Germline CDR1 is SGHNT and CDR2 is YYREEE (reference sequence). V lost 3 bases and J lost 0, with 16 bases in between. CDR3 sequence: CASSSQLLRPSYNEQFF. The CDR3 region has the DNA TGTGCCAGCAGCTCGCAGCTATTGCGGCCCTCCTACAATGAGCAGTTCTTC.

V gene TRBV15 combines with J gene TRBJ2-1, with a tentative D call TRBD2 (6 bases). Trimming shortened V by 3 bases and J by 3 bases, and 12 bases separated the two germline ends. CDR1 and CDR2 from the germline V gene are LNHNV and YYDKDF (reference sequence). The length of the CDR3 is 15 residues. CDR3 residues: CATSREGLRYNEQFF. CDR3 in DNA: TGTGCCACCAGCAGGGAGGGGCTACGCTACAATGAGCAGTTCTTC.

This chain connects TRBV2 to TRBJ2-2; perhaps TRBD2 as D (7 bases). Germline V gene lookup returns CDR1 SNHLY and CDR2 FYNNEI. The CDR3 sequence is 15 residues long. Trimming shortened V by 8 bases and J by 7 bases, and 20 bases separated the two germline ends. For the CDR3, the DNA is TGTGCCAGCTCCCGGGGGGCGGGGGAGTTCGGGGAGCTGTTTTTT. Translation gives CASSRGAGEFGELFF.

The table lists this clone with a few counts. The genes are TRBV7-9 and TRBJ1-5; the D gene is possibly TRBD1 (5 bases). CDR3 length: 14 amino acids. The germline V gene has CDR1 SEHNR and CDR2 FQNEAQ (reference sequence). The germline V and J ends were trimmed by 5 bases and 3 bases, with 11 bases remaining between them. The CDR3 sequence is CASSLTRDNQPQHF. The CDR3 nucleotides are TGTGCCAGCAGCCTTACCAGGGACAATCAGCCCCAGCATTTT.

The gene calls are TRBV5-4 and TRBJ2-1, with D perhaps TRBD2 (5 bases). This CDR3 is 15 amino acids long. Looked up from germline, CDR1 is SGHNT and CDR2 is YYREEE (reference sequence). Trimming stripped 1 base from V and 4 bases from J, with 12 bases between. The CDR3 sequence is CASSLYLAGYNEQFF. The CDR3 DNA reads TGTGCCAGCAGCTTGTATCTAGCCGGATACAATGAGCAGTTCTTC. Combining the CDR3 with reference TRBV5-4 and TRBJ2-1 gives the whole variable domain ETGVTQSPTHLIKTRGQQVTLRCSSQSGHNTVSWYQQALGQGPQFIFQYYREEENGRGNFPPRFSGLQFPNYSSELNVNALELDDSALYLCASSLYLAGYNEQFFGPGTRLTVL.

The chain is built from TRBV4-1 and TRBJ1-1; D gene unclear. Trimming took off 0 bases at V and 2 bases at J, with 7 bases between the two ends. Germline V gene sequence: CDR1 MGHRA, CDR2 YSYEKL. CDR3 length equals 14 residues. The CDR3 loop reads CASSQDWANTEAFF. CDR3 bases: TGCGCCAGCAGCCAAGATTGGGCCAACACTGAAGCTTTCTTT.

J is TRBJ1-2 and V is TRBV28; D gene uncertain. This CDR3 contains 12 residues. The germline gives CDR1 MDHEN, CDR2 SYDVKM. Trimming took off 3 bases at V and 4 bases at J, with 6 bases between the two ends. CDR3 sequence: CASSFGPYGYTF. CDR3 bases: TGTGCCAGCAGTTTCGGTCCCTATGGCTACACCTTC.

The chain joins TRBV7-8 to TRBJ2-5, with a tentative D call TRBD2 (7 bases). V lost 5 bases, J lost 5 bases, and 18 bases lay in between. This CDR3 comprises 15 residues. The germline V gene encodes CDR1 SGHVS and CDR2 FQNEAQ. The CDR3 sequence is CASSKQGGRGETQYF. Here the CDR3 DNA reads TGTGCCAGCAGCAAACAGGGAGGGCGAGGCGAGACCCAGTACTTC.

V is TRBV7-2 and J is TRBJ1-2; D remains unclear. The germline V gene encodes CDR1 SGHTA and CDR2 FQGNSA. The CDR3 sequence is 13 residues long. V was shortened by 4 bases and J by 5 bases, with 11 bases between the two germline ends. The CDR3 here is CASSSGIRYGYTF. The CDR3 nucleotides read TGTGCCAGCAGCTCGGGGATTCGTTATGGCTACACCTTC.

This clone has just a few counts. CDR3 nucleotides: TGTGCCAGCAGTTATGGGGAGGTCACTGAAGCTTTCTTT. It encodes CASSYGEVTEAFF. The chain links TRBV6-5 to TRBJ1-1; D not resolved. Germline V CDR1 and CDR2: MNHEY, SVGAGI. With 3 bases removed from V and 4 bases from J, the gap between germline ends came to 9 bases. The CDR3 consists of 13 residues.

The CDR3 nucleotides read TGTGCCAGCAGTTACGGGCAGGGCGGCAATCAGCCCCAGCATTTT. Translation gives CASSYGQGGNQPQHF. The gene calls are TRBV6-5 and TRBJ1-5; a weak D match, TRBD1 (5 bases). Germline V gene sequence: CDR1 MNHEY, CDR2 SVGAGI. The V and J ends lost 2 bases and 2 bases respectively, with 10 bases between them. The CDR3 extends over 15 amino acids.

The chain employs TRBV11-2 and TRBJ2-3, with 11 bases lining up with TRBD2. Germline assignment: CDR1 SGHAT and CDR2 FQNNGV. The CDR3 runs to 15 residues. J gave up 4 bases and V 3 bases, and 3 bases lay outside the gene matches. CDR3 nucleotides: TGTGCCAGCAGCTTTACTAGCGGGAGCTCAGATACGCAGTATTTT. Translated: CASSFTSGSSDTQYF.